This TCR beta chain was sequenced during a study of cytomegalovirus exposure and HLA in healthy donors (dated by TCRdb to about 2017). With regard to the full study: According to an earlier analysis of several hundred of the donors, 200 million or so T cells yielded approximately 120 million unique TCR beta sequences and about 280 Gb of sequence data. Approximately 300 gigabases of sequencing data and approximately 91 million unique TCR sequences made up an early release that covered about 640 HLA-typed donors. The genetic ancestry cluster associated with self-reported Caucasian donors included approximately 85% of the roughly 380 genotyped donors. The study aimed to test whether signatures of past pathogen exposure could be identified by cataloging public T cell receptors. Using immunosequencing, the study profiled T cell repertoires from fewer than 850 subjects and related those repertoires to cytomegalovirus serostatus. Besides the first cohort of 666 subjects, a separate validation cohort made up of around 120 different subjects was used. To predict cytomegalovirus infection status, the study combined high-throughput TCR immunosequencing, statistical association of individual TCRs with disease status, and machine learning. In a later analysis, previously published TCR beta repertoires from about 670 donors were re-analyzed and high-resolution HLA genotyping was added so that TCR occurrence patterns could be studied. In the later analysis, no new phenotypic data were used to find candidate immune exposures; instead, reliance was placed on TCR beta sequences and their occurrence across donors. An earlier analysis of around 580 of the donors used high-throughput TCR beta sequencing to judge whether each TCR beta V gene segment behaved as functional or pseudogenic. Donor age, sex, ethnicity and CMV serostatus were compiled together with the repertoire data. A later genetic analysis took genome-wide SNP genotypes for about 55% of the 666 donors and used that subset as a discovery cohort. All discovery cohort repertoires had been generated using a single sequencing platform. Both class I and class II loci were covered by HLA typing, at four-digit resolution. Typing coverage differed by locus: A, B, C, DRB1 and DQB1 were typed in roughly 629-630 donors, DQA1 in roughly 510, DPA1 in some 570, and DPB1 in approximately 450. A few DR-DQ haplotypes were treated as single units for association and clustering because of strong linkage in the cohort. Among 398 genotyped donors of the cohort, an average of 235,054 unique TCR beta nucleotide sequences were sequenced per donor, roughly 20% of them non-productive.

Comment on this clone: Its antigen is not yet known. No base quality values were provided; no much bigger clone lies one nucleotide off.

Summary of the overall study and its limitations: A later analysis associated about 17,000 TCR beta sequences with specific HLA alleles at a false discovery rate of 0.05. An association between a missense DCLRE1C variant and V-gene and J-gene trimming of TCR beta chains was found in a later genetic analysis and replicated in an independent cohort. Most TCR sequences were seen in very few donors, while some public TCRs were found in many individuals. In a later genetic analysis, fewer N-insertions in productive TCRs were reported among donors in an Asian-associated ancestry cluster than the roughly 640-donor mean. According to a later analysis, most CMV-associated TCR beta chains appeared to be HLA-restricted, and the HLA associations seemed to be driven largely by CMV exposure. In an earlier analysis of under 600 of the donors, most TCR beta V segments were observed in productive rearrangements about 90% or about 30% of the time, broadly matching IMGT annotations. Linkage disequilibrium might explain the correlated functional status among segregating V segments, but an unknown experimental factor could not be ruled out. When HLA alleles, especially DR and DQ, strongly co-occurred, attributing TCR associations to individual alleles was difficult. The classifier was reported to diagnose cytomegalovirus status with high specificity and sensitivity in both the original cohort and the validation cohort. A later analysis found that HLA-associated TCR beta chains were more clonally expanded and had lower generation probabilities than equally common non-associated chains. Because counts were too low, fewer than 20 rarely observed V segments, including chromosome 9 orphons, were excluded from the earlier analysis of 587 of the donors. This cohort had only TCR beta chains sequenced, and the lack of alpha or paired-chain data limited which features could be detected. A later analysis found that TCR association rates varied across HLA loci, with DRB1 alleles showing the most associated TCRs and HLA-C alleles the fewest. Several of the top co-occurrence clusters appeared to be linked to parvovirus B19, influenza, CMV and Epstein-Barr virus, according to a later analysis. Because HLA typing was unavailable for some donors at each locus, only the typed subset was used in association tests. The only immune exposure information available for the cohort was CMV serostatus. The presence/absence analyses assumed that sequencing depth was roughly uniform across donors, and that assumption may not be true. The sequencing pipeline was judged likely to have produced a cluster of highly shared sequence variants as a technical artifact. A further reported finding was that TCR beta sequences accurately predicted the HLA-A and HLA-B alleles for most subjects in the first cohort. In the study, 164 TCR beta chains were listed as associated with cytomegalovirus. Three of the identified cytomegalovirus-associated TCR beta chains were confirmed in vitro to be specific for cytomegalovirus antigens. The authors suggested that the approach could potentially be generalized to other disease states and immunological phenotypes. Some IMGT-functional V segments, including TRBV6-2 and TRBV6-3, could not be told apart with the 87-base-pair reads, so those segments were excluded.

Libraries were prepared through the immunoSEQ multiplex PCR assay. A mixture of 60 forward primers for TCR Vbeta segments and 13 reverse primers for TCR Jbeta segments was used in the multiplex PCR. A multiplex PCR assay on genomic DNA amplified the CDR3 region of rearranged TCR beta genes. Amplified TCR beta libraries were sequenced as 87-base-pair reads on the Illumina HiSeq System. On the authors' methods: A later analysis tallied roughly 76 million unique TCR beta chains across the 666 repertoires, and approximately 12 million of those chains were shared by two or more donors. A nearest-neighbor algorithm error-corrected the raw reads and collapsed the reads into unique sequences, merging closely related sequences to remove PCR and sequencing errors. Alignment of CDR3 sequences to IMGT reference sequences was used to assign V, D and J gene segments. Each retained sequence needed at least a six-nucleotide match to both a V gene segment and a J gene segment. A rearrangement was called productive if the CDR3 had no stop codons and remained in frame with V and J, and every other rearrangement was called non-productive. CDR3 was defined according to IMGT convention as the region running from the second conserved V-encoded cysteine to the conserved J-encoded phenylalanine. The earlier analysis of 450 to 750 of the donors excluded any sequence lacking an unambiguous match to a single V gene segment. An earlier analysis of several hundred of the donors called V segments functional above 56.7% productive rearrangements and segregating when the between-donor standard deviation exceeded 5%. A statistical classification framework was developed to diagnose cytomegalovirus status using the catalog of TCR beta chain sequences. A later analysis assigned V and J genes by comparing TCR nucleotide sequences with IMGT/GENE-DB human TR gene sequences. A later analysis assigned CDR3 sequences and most-parsimonious VDJ recombination scenarios with the TCRdist pipeline. In a later analysis, every TCR beta chain was defined by the combination of its CDR3 amino acid sequence and its V-gene family, and reads without a unique V-gene family were dropped. To address suspected cross-contamination and a sequencing artifact, a later analysis removed approximately 600 highly shared, low-generation-probability nucleotide sequences. In a later analysis, a clonal expansion index for each public chain was calculated from normalized within-repertoire ranks of inferred template counts. In a later analysis, generation probabilities were computed with a VDJ recombination model fitted to out-of-frame rearrangements, and the resulting probabilities were checked against IGoR. Hypergeometric tests were used in a later analysis to score TCR-TCR, TCR-HLA and TCR-CMV co-occurrence, with a repertoire-size bias correction applied to the TCR pairs. A later analysis estimated false discovery rates by permuting HLA or CMV assignments 20 times. In a later analysis, co-occurring TCRs were grouped using DBSCAN, and TCRdist sequence similarity was added for clustering within HLA-allele-positive subsets. For co-occurrence clustering, repertoires with fewer than 30,000 or more than 120,000 public chains were excluded, along with four to six repertoires with anomalous nucleotide sharing. What TCRdb holds here is the immuneACCESS table cut down to in-frame rearrangements. Part of the clones is not present; checked against another copy, under half of the missing clones reflect an unresolved V gene, and the others are unexplained. The V and J calls and the clone size are those of that table, but D and trimming were determined from the DNA. Recorded for this sample are a few hundred thousand clones; about 74% of them occurred a single time. Of the sample, 1.5% to 2% is held by the ten largest clones.

The V end gives up 4 bases and the J end 3 bases, leaving 10 bases in the junction not matched to a gene. The CDR3, cysteine through phenylalanine, is 17 amino acids long. Just CDR3 DNA is preserved here, 51 bases in frame from base 1. For CDR1 and CDR2, the germline V gene lists SGHRS and YFSETQ. In total, approximately 610 healthy bone marrow donors made up the cohort. Cohort members were all nominally healthy when sampled, although unrecorded immune exposures were likely present. The donor tested CMV seronegative and was one of the 352 seronegative cohort members. Each donor provided a peripheral blood sample, and peripheral blood mononuclear cells were used for TCR beta sequencing. Genomic DNA was extracted from the blood cell samples with the Qiagen DNeasy Blood Extraction Kit.

The rearrangement joined TRBV5-1 to TRBJ2-7, with TRBD2 identical over 13 junction bases. This TCR was recovered from a woman between 25 and 40 years old in good health and CMV-seronegative. Sequenced input: PBMCs. The DNA sequence is given as TGCGCCAGCAGCCTAGAGACTAGCGGGAGGTGGGGCTACGAGCAGTACTTC. This codes for CASSLETSGRWGYEQYF.